What follows is one T cell receptor (beta chain) and its context. Its antigen is currently not known. Base quality data are lacking; no much larger clone is found one base away. The data derive from a study of naive and memory T cell subsets (dated by TCRdb to about 2017). For context, the study as a whole: The study applied an open-source, UMI-based TCR alpha and beta sequencing pipeline to sorted naive and memory peripheral blood T cell subsets. Complete agreement was observed between the functional CMV T cell responses and the IgG serology results. RNA was DNase-treated and reverse transcribed with TCR constant-region primers, mostly using SuperScript III.

The CDR1 and CDR2 encoded by the germline V gene (reference sequence) are GTSNPN and SVGIG. Trimming costs V 7 bases and J 4 bases, and their ends lie 11 bases apart. Including cysteine and phenylalanine, the CDR3 has 11 amino acids. Only CDR3 DNA remains: 33 bases, in frame from the first base. The paper's findings and limits, for the study overall: Gini index rose and Shannon and inverse Simpson diversity fell from naive through CM, EM and EMRA in both CD4 and CD8 cells. TCR abundance followed a power law with an exponent that was different for naive and memory subsets but consistent across the three individuals. Each clonotype was defined as a single alpha or beta chain sequence rather than as a paired alpha/beta receptor. The repertoire findings for the naive and memory subsets could not be validated, as no ground truth was available. RNA-based TCR counts may be affected by expression changes linked to T cell activation and differentiation. Once error correction was done, more than 95% of naive TCR sequences showed up just once, which made the naive abundance distributions much steeper than those of the memory subsets. A few larger clonotypes were found in naive repertoires, especially CD8, and these larger clonotypes were possibly memory cells re-expressing CD45RA.

The method was UMI-ligation and nested PCR. An equimolar mix of two oligonucleotides covering both TRBC1 and TRBC2 was used as the beta constant-region primer. Four rounds of PCR, combining the SP2 primer with nested alpha and beta constant-region primers, were used to amplify the ligated cDNA. A single-stranded oligonucleotide containing the SP2 primer and a 12-nucleotide UMI was joined to the 3' end of the cDNA by T4 RNA ligase 1. Incubation of the ligation reaction was carried out at 16 degrees C for about 20-24 hours. PCR2 was typically performed as a SYBR Green qPCR and was stopped at a predetermined threshold so that over-amplification was prevented. All purifications after the first were performed with Agencourt AMPure XP magnetic beads. Library quantification was done by Qubit, followed by a TapeStation check on which the main peak was expected at around 650 bp. Pooled libraries were sequenced on an Illumina MiSeq with v2 2x251 paired-end kits, typically giving roughly 0.95-2.3 million reads per sample. Each sample was pooled at about 4 nM, and roughly 4.5-8% PhiX was included to help cluster recognition. As for how the authors treated the data: V and J genes were assigned to Demultiplexor-processed FASTQ reads by Decombinator through tag matching, with a single base-pair mismatch being allowed. Collapsinator relied on UMIs to fix sequencing errors as well as frequency errors caused by PCR heterogeneity. CDR3Translator translated TCRs and extracted CDR3s from the conserved cysteine to the FGXG phenylalanine, flagging non-productive sequences. Gini, Shannon entropy and inverse Simpson indices were computed after subsampling the repertoires to the same number of UMI-defined TCRs. Within the linear range, a power law was fitted to clonotype abundance distributions using maximum likelihood. When run on a single naive CD8 sample, MIGEC and the pipeline yielded similar UMI counts, similar unique TCR numbers and similar clonal distributions. In one analysis, naive TCRs that were also found in any memory subset of the same donor were excluded from the naive repertoire. The repertoires were searched for 7,000 to 8,000 CMV-associated CDR3 sequences that had been compiled from VDJdb and a published dataset. TCRdb took the public reads, trimmed them with fastp at Q25, ran MiXCR for clone calling and kept in-frame beta chains. CDR3 protein duplicates are merged, each entry listing the most common genes and DNA. V and J calls and clone size were set by TCRdb, not the authors. The sample records over 100,000 distinct CDR3 sequences, 13% to 15% of which are singletons. The top ten clonotypes cover around 2.8% of the sample.

From the second PCR step onward, the TCR alpha chain libraries and the TCR beta chain libraries were amplified separately. To determine each donor's CMV status, fresh PBMCs were stimulated overnight with CMV viral lysate, and IFNgamma production from CD4+ T cells was then assessed. CD4 T cells were positively selected with Miltenyi beads, followed by positive selection of CD8 T cells from the CD4-negative fraction. Cells were stained for CD3, CD4, CD8, CD45RA, CD27 and a live/dead dye and were sorted on a BD Aria II into four subsets based on CD45RA and CD27. Blood came from three healthy volunteers, each fractionated into CD4 and CD8 T cells and then into four differentiation subsets. About 110 ml of peripheral blood was taken from each donor, and PBMC were separated by density-gradient centrifugation on Ficoll-Paque PLUS. Sorted cells were lysed in RLT buffer, and RNA was extracted with a Qiagen RNeasy kit and stored at -80°C.

The chain joins TRBV30 to TRBJ2-7; a weak D assignment points to TRBD1 (6 bases agree). Sequencing was carried out using naive CD8+ T cells from blood. The cell subset or site label for this specimen denotes: naive T cells, CD45RA high CD27+. The clonotype comes from a human donor in good health. The CDR3 protein: CAFSQGYEQYF. The DNA sequence is as follows: TGTGCCTTTAGCCAGGGGTACGAGCAGTACTTC. This CDR3, with the reference TRBV30 and TRBJ2-7 proteins standing in past its ends, gives the full variable domain SQTIHQWPATLVQPVGSPLSLECTVEGTSNPNLYWYRQAAGRGLQLLFYSVGIGQISSEVPQNLSASRPQDRQFILSSKKLLLSDSGFYLCAFSQGYEQYFGPGTRLTVT.